The subject of this entry is one TCR beta chain. The antigen is unknown. The sample comes from a study of T-cell reconstitution after alpha-beta-depleted transplantation in children. Overall study results and limits: Several hundred expanded graft clones reportedly were the source of alpha-beta T cells about two months after transplant. T cells produced anew were the main source of T-cell counts and diversity one year after transplant. From surviving recipient T cells and thymic progenitors came the high day-60 TCRbeta diversity observed in some patients.

The CDR3 is 15 amino acids. Per germline, CDR1 MNHEY and CDR2 SVGAGI. V lost 2 bases and J 0 bases, leaving 11 bases between the germline ends. The TCRbeta library incorporated unique molecular identifiers. TCRdb re-called the PCR reads through MiXCR, storing one row per CDR3 protein. The table records hundreds of thousands of distinct CDR3 sequences, 13% of them present only once. Here the sequenced sample was PBMCs, mostly from graft donor cells, taken 360 days after TCRalphabeta/CD19-depleted stem cell transplant. V is TRBV6-5 and J is TRBJ2-7, with a tentative D call TRBD2 (5 bases). The origin of this receptor is a male patient between 5 and 17 years old who had a stem cell transplant for acute myeloid leukemia, so the T cells may come from the graft donor. Here the CDR3 DNA reads TGTGCCAGCAGTTACGTCGTGGGGAGCTCCTACGAGCAGTACTTC. The encoded protein is CASSYVVGSSYEQYF.